A single sample gave rise to the 14 T cell receptor beta chains below, sequenced in a study of blood T cells in healthy people across ages. Then a second PCR, running about 7 to 11 cycles, was carried out with a sample-barcoded 5' primer and a J-beta primer mix. MiXCR, applied by TCRdb to the 5' RACE reads, yields one record per CDR3 protein. The sample includes about 930,000 distinct CDR3 sequences, almost 30% of them seen just once. These data were likewise used in another study, on T cells of mothers and their children.

Sample: blood. The origin of the receptors is a woman aged 40 to 50 in good health.

This clonotype has just a few counts. The V gene is TRBV5-1, the J gene TRBJ2-7; a possible D gene is TRBD1 (6 bases). The CDR3 is 14 residues long. Germline V gives CDR1 SGHRS, CDR2 YFSETQ. The V and J ends lost 4 bases and 7 bases respectively, with 18 bases between them. The DNA of the CDR3 is TGCGCCAGCAGCAAGGAAACGACAGGCGGTGAGCAGTACTTC. Its translation: CASSKETTGGEQYF.

The V and J genes are TRBV9 and TRBJ1-5, with D perhaps matching TRBD1 (5 bases). Between the trimmed V and J ends, which lost 3 bases and 7 bases, there was a span of 11 bases. The CDR3 sequence is 13 residues long. Germline V gene sequence: CDR1 SGDLS, CDR2 YYNGEE. In DNA form, the CDR3 reads TGTGCCAGCAGCGGGGGGGAGGGACAGCCCCAGCATTTT. Amino acid sequence: CASSGGEGQPQHF.

The chain uses TRBV27 and TRBJ2-1; D may be TRBD1 (6 bases). The CDR3 length is 15 residues. Germline CDR1 is MNHEY and CDR2 is SMNVEV (reference sequence). Trimming removed 5 bases from V and 4 bases from J, with 15 bases in between. CDR3 DNA sequence: TGTGCCAGCAGTAAAGGACAGATCCTATACAATGAGCAGTTCTTC. Translation gives CASSKGQILYNEQFF.

This clonotype was observed a few times. This chain joins TRBV12-3 or TRBV12-4 and TRBJ1-1; D gene uncertain. The germline V and J ends were trimmed by 3 bases and 10 bases, with 15 bases remaining between them. This CDR3 comprises 13 residues. The CDR3, as DNA: TGTGCCAGCAGTTTCCGGTCCGGGCTTGGAGCTTTCTTT. This encodes CASSFRSGLGAFF.

Points on this clonotype: A much larger clone differs from this one at a single base, so this may be a read error. This sequence joins TRBV9 and TRBJ1-1; D not certain. The CDR3 consists of 16 residues. Germline V gene data show CDR1 as SGDLS and CDR2 as YYNGEE. The CDR3 nucleotides are TGTGCCAGCAGCCCCCAGATCGGACCGACGAACACTGGAGCTTTCTTT. This encodes CASSPQIGPTNTGAFF.

There are a few counts of this clonotype. The chain is built from TRBV2 and TRBJ1-4; D unresolved. V dropped 0 bases and J dropped 4 bases, with 6 bases sitting between them. The germline CDR1 and CDR2 sequences are SNHLY and FYNNEI. The CDR3 runs to 14 residues. CDR3 residues: CASSEARINEKLFF. Written as DNA, the CDR3 is TGTGCCAGCAGTGAAGCCCGGATTAATGAAAAACTGTTTTTT.

The chain links TRBV29-1 to TRBJ2-6; D perhaps matches TRBD1 (5 bases). The ends were cut back, 4 bases at V and 1 base at J, with 8 bases in the middle. The germline V gene encodes CDR1 SQVTM and CDR2 ANQGSEA. This CDR3 contains 14 residues. CDR3 protein: CSVVPGSGANVLTF. As DNA, the CDR3 is TGCAGCGTTGTCCCAGGGTCTGGGGCCAACGTCCTGACTTTC.

The chain uses TRBV28 and TRBJ1-1; D is possibly TRBD1 (5 bases). CDR1 and CDR2 (germline): MDHEN, SYDVKM. The CDR3 length is 13 residues. Trimming cost V 1 base and J 6 bases, with 9 bases left between them. CDR3 nucleotides: TGTGCCAGCAGTTTATCGGGGCTCGCTGAAGCTTTCTTT. This translates into CASSLSGLAEAFF.

The V call is TRBV7-9, the J call TRBJ2-1, with a possible D match to TRBD1 (5 bases). This CDR3 comprises 15 residues. The V end lost 5 bases, the J end lost 2 bases, and 13 bases lay between the germline ends. The germline gives CDR1 SEHNR, CDR2 FQNEAQ (reference sequence). CDR3 loop: CASSNVDTTYNEQFF. The CDR3 DNA follows: TGTGCCAGCAGCAACGTGGACACTACCTACAATGAGCAGTTCTTC.

The V gene is TRBV2, the J gene TRBJ2-7; 8 positions agree with TRBD1. The CDR3 is 13 residues long. V dropped 11 bases and J dropped 2; count of bases not matched to a gene: 8. CDR1 and CDR2 (germline): SNHLY, FYNNEI. The CDR3 region is CADNGQGAYEQYF. In nucleotides, the CDR3 is TGTGCCGACAATGGACAGGGCGCCTACGAGCAGTACTTC. The complete variable domain, with remaining parts taken from reference TRBV2 and TRBJ2-7, reads EPEVTQTPSHQVTQMGQEVILRCVPISNHLYFYWYRQILGQKVEFLVSFYNNEISEKSEIFDDQFSVERPDGSNFTLKIRSTKLEDSAMYFCADNGQGAYEQYFGPGTRLTVT.

This clonotype was picked up a small number of times. J is TRBJ2-5 and V is TRBV3-1; a weak D match, TRBD1 (5 bases). Germline V gives CDR1 LGHDT, CDR2 YNNKEL (reference sequence). With 7 bases removed from V and 3 bases from J, the gap between germline ends came to 15 bases. The CDR3 has 14 residues. The CDR3 spells CASTPQTREETQYF. CDR3 coding DNA: TGTGCCAGCACCCCTCAGACCAGGGAAGAGACCCAGTACTTC.

The rearrangement uses TRBV29-1 and TRBJ2-7; unclear D gene. The tail of the sequence fits TRBJ2-5 better, so the J call may be wrong. The CDR3 has 11 amino acids. The germline V gene has CDR1 SQVTM and CDR2 ANQGSEA. This CDR3 reads CSVGEFETQYF. Written as DNA, the CDR3 is TGCAGCGTTGGCGAATTCGAGACCCAGTACTTC.

The chain uses TRBV12-3 or TRBV12-4 and TRBJ1-4; the match to TRBD1 covers 10 bases. J gave up 8 bases and V 4 bases, and 7 bases lay outside the gene matches. The CDR3 is made up of 15 amino acids. The CDR3 region is CASSSVGQGNEKLFF. CDR3 bases: TGTGCCAGCAGTTCAGTGGGACAGGGGAACGAAAAACTGTTTTTT.

Ten or more counts support this clonotype. This chain connects TRBV10-3 to TRBJ2-1, with 8 positions matching TRBD1. V lost 11 bases and J lost 6; bases outside the gene matches: 3. The CDR3 sequence is 11 residues long. Germline CDR1 and CDR2: ENHRY and SYGVKD. The chain's CDR3 is CASTGANEQFF. The CDR3 bases are TGTGCCTCGACAGGGGCCAATGAGCAGTTCTTC.